This T cell receptor (beta chain) was obtained from a study of long-term antiretroviral therapy in people with HIV. Each specimen consisted of roughly 1-10 million cryopreserved PBMC prior to extraction of DNA. The assay, immunoSEQ v3.0, was run at survey level. TCRdb's table, derived via immunoSEQ multiplex PCR, lists solely in-frame clones and lacks some. Seen here are about 13,000 clones, 65% to 85% observed once, and the top ten hold around 15%. The CDR3 runs 13 residues. Germline CDR1 and CDR2: KGHSH and LQKENI. The V end was cut by 4 bases, the J end by 3 bases, with 9 bases between. The TCR originated in a woman between 18 and 30 years old with HIV. This sample comprised unsorted PBMCs, obtained 1.3 years after starting antiretroviral therapy. This chain joins TRBV18 and TRBJ2-5, with D tentatively TRBD2 (6 bases). The CDR3 DNA reads as TGTGCCAGCTCACGGGGCGGGGAAGAGACCCAGTACTTC. This sequence encodes CASSRGGEETQYF.